The 27 T cell receptor beta chains listed next were all sequenced from one sample in a study of blood T cells in healthy people across ages. Primers used in a second PCR of roughly 6 to 11 cycles were a sample-barcoded 5' primer and a J-beta primer mix. TCRdb reprocessed the 5' RACE reads with MiXCR, giving one entry per CDR3 protein. The table shows 650,000 to 700,000 distinct CDR3 sequences, with 40% to 65% occurring only once. Sequences were obtained from blood. These receptors were taken from an elderly woman in good health.

This chain uses TRBV28 with TRBJ2-3, with D perhaps given as TRBD1 or TRBD2 (6 bases each). The length of the CDR3 is 16 residues. The germline gives CDR1 MDHEN, CDR2 SYDVKM. Trimming shortened V by 2 bases and J by 1 base, and 13 bases separated the two germline ends. CDR3 in amino acids: CASSLGGGRGTDTQYF. The CDR3 DNA reads TGTGCCAGCAGTTTAGGAGGGGGAAGGGGCACAGATACGCAGTATTTT.

On this clonotype: The germline gene is not matched at one end of the junction; a read error may be the cause. V and J are TRBV30 and TRBJ2-5, with D perhaps TRBD1 (6 bases). The V gene's germline CDR1 is GTSNPN and CDR2 SVGIG (reference sequence). The CDR3 contains 11 residues. The CDR3 DNA reads as TGTGCCGGGAGTAGGGGGGAGACCCAGTACTTC. It translates to CAGSRGETQYF.

Of note for this clonotype: It may be a read error: a sequence one base away is much more abundant. Without the conserved terminal phenylalanine or tryptophan, this CDR3 likely stems from a read error. The chain couples TRBV11-2 to TRBJ2-1; tentative D call: TRBD1 (6 bases). This CDR3 contains 12 residues. With 8 bases removed from V and 4 bases from J, the gap between germline ends came to 9 bases. The V gene's germline CDR1 is SGHAT and CDR2 FQNNGV. The CDR3 bases are TGTGCCAGCGGGGGCTTTTACAATGAGCAGTTCTTA. Translated, it gives CASGGFYNEQFL.

The rearrangement links TRBV29-1 to TRBJ1-5; TRBD1 aligns across 8 bases. Germline V gene lookup returns CDR1 SQVTM and CDR2 ANQGSEA. The CDR3 sequence is 14 residues long. Unmatched junction bases numbered 4, after V lost 4 bases and J lost 2 bases. In nucleotides, the CDR3 is TGCAGCGTTGCCCCAGGGGGCGGCAATCAGCCCCAGCATTTT. Amino acids: CSVAPGGGNQPQHF.

The sample holds a few counts of this clonotype. V gene TRBV13 combines with J gene TRBJ2-3; 9 bases align to TRBD2. The CDR3 length is 16 residues. V lost 6 bases and J lost 1; bases outside the gene matches: 8. Germline CDR1 reads PRHDT; CDR2 reads FYEKMQ (reference sequence). As DNA, the CDR3 is TGTGCCAGCAGTTTTTTGGCGGGGGGGGGCACAGATACGCAGTATTTT. Amino acid sequence: CASSFLAGGGTDTQYF.

The V and J genes are TRBV7-2 and TRBJ2-5; a weak D match, TRBD2 (6 bases). The length of the CDR3 is 14 residues. V lost 1 base and J lost 5, with 11 bases in between. Germline CDR1 reads SGHTA; CDR2 reads FQGNSA. CDR3 loop: CASSLEGGEETQYF. The CDR3 region has the DNA TGTGCCAGCAGCTTAGAGGGAGGAGAGGAGACCCAGTACTTC.

On this clonotype: Compared with germline, one end of the junction differs, possibly owing to a read error. The V gene is TRBV19, the J gene TRBJ1-6; 8 nucleotides align to TRBD1. Looked up from germline, CDR1 is LNHDA and CDR2 is SQIVND (reference sequence). The CDR3 is 15 residues long. The CDR3 coding sequence is TGTGCCAGTAGGATAGACCGGACAGGGCGTTCACCCCTCCACTTT. Protein sequence: CASRIDRTGRSPLHF.

This clonotype was detected a few times. The V and J genes are TRBV20-1 and TRBJ1-6, with 7 bases fitting TRBD1. Looked up from germline, CDR1 is DFQATT and CDR2 is SNEGSKA (reference sequence). The V segment lost 5 bases and the J segment 4 bases; nucleotides outside the gene matches: 8. This CDR3 spans 15 amino acids. CDR3 sequence: CSARQGEGYNSPLHF. As DNA, the CDR3 is TGCAGTGCTCGACAGGGCGAAGGATATAATTCACCCCTCCACTTT.

This clonotype was counted ten times or more. The CDR3, as DNA: TGTGCCAGCATTTTACCGGGACCTCATTCCGGAGATACGCAGTATTTT. Protein sequence: CASILPGPHSGDTQYF. The chain is built from TRBV21-1 and TRBJ2-3; the table's D call, TRBD1, has no DNA check behind it. TRBV21-1 is a documented pseudogene. This CDR3 contains 16 residues.

In the case of this clonotype: Since a much larger clone is just one base distant, this may be a read error. J is TRBJ2-1 and V is TRBV28; a possible D gene is TRBD1 (6 bases). The germline gives CDR1 MDHEN, CDR2 SYDVKM. V lost 5 bases, J lost 4 bases, and 18 bases lay in between. The CDR3 has 16 residues. The CDR3 spells CASSPSGTRMYNEQFF. In DNA form, the CDR3 reads TGTGCCAGCAGTCCTTCCGGGACAAGGATGTACAATGAGCAGTTCTTC.

This clonotype was counted many times. V usage is TRBV29-1 and J usage is TRBJ2-7; D not certain. V dropped 6 bases and J dropped 3 bases, with 15 bases sitting between them. Germline V gives CDR1 SQVTM, CDR2 ANQGSEA. This CDR3 comprises 13 residues. DNA for the CDR3: TGCAGCGTCTACATTGAAGGGCTCTACGAGCAGTACTTC. Its protein is CSVYIEGLYEQYF.

The V call is TRBV30, the J call TRBJ2-2; D is unclear. The CDR3 length is 15 residues. Germline values: CDR1 GTSNPN, CDR2 SVGIG (reference sequence). V was clipped by 3 bases and J by 4 bases, with 15 bases between them. CDR3 region: CAWSPAPGRTGELFF. The DNA for the CDR3 is TGTGCCTGGAGCCCGGCCCCGGGCCGCACCGGGGAGCTGTTTTTT.

V gene TRBV20-1 combines with J gene TRBJ2-7; TRBD1 matches at 7 bases. With 4 bases clipped from V and 5 bases from J, the junction kept 8 bases outside the gene matches. This CDR3 has 13 amino acids. Looked up from germline, CDR1 is DFQATT and CDR2 is SNEGSKA (reference sequence). The CDR3 reads CSATDRAIHEQYF. CDR3 nucleotide sequence: TGCAGTGCTACCGACAGGGCCATCCACGAGCAGTACTTC.

The rearrangement links TRBV6-2 or TRBV6-3 to TRBJ2-1; the D gene could be TRBD1 or TRBD2 (5 bases each). CDR1 and CDR2 from the germline V gene are MNHEY and SVGEGT. Trimming left V 5 bases short and J 7 bases short, with 27 bases between. This CDR3 has 18 residues. The CDR3 loop is CASSPKRGAGRRENEQFF. The CDR3, as DNA: TGTGCCAGCAGTCCTAAACGAGGGGCAGGGCGACGGGAAAATGAGCAGTTCTTC.

This rearrangement joins TRBV20-1 to TRBJ2-3, with 8 bases lining up with TRBD2. CDR1 DFQATT and CDR2 SNEGSKA come from the germline V gene (reference sequence). V shed 1 base, J shed 6 bases, and the junction held 3 bases outside the gene matches. This CDR3 is built from 13 residues. Here the CDR3 reads CSARGRGGDTQYF. CDR3 sequence (DNA): TGCAGTGCTAGAGGCCGGGGGGGGGATACGCAGTATTTT.

This clonotype was counted many times. The V gene is TRBV20-1, the J gene TRBJ2-3; 12 bases are a match to TRBD2. This CDR3 contains 15 residues. J was trimmed by 5 bases and V by 6 bases; bases with no gene match: 9. Germline V CDR1 and CDR2: DFQATT, SNEGSKA (reference sequence). CDR3 amino acids: CSAAPSGRAGDTQYF. CDR3 nucleotide sequence: TGCAGTGCAGCTCCTAGCGGGAGGGCTGGAGATACGCAGTATTTT.

This clonotype has more than one count but fewer than ten. V usage is TRBV28 and J usage is TRBJ2-7; 12 bases are shared with TRBD1. CDR1 is MDHEN, CDR2 SYDVKM, per germline. This CDR3 has 14 amino acids. V was pared by 2 bases and J by 7 bases, with 3 bases of the junction left unmatched. CDR3 coding DNA: TGTGCCAGCAGTTTAATGGGACAGGGGGCTGAGCAGTACTTC. Translated: CASSLMGQGAEQYF.

This chain uses TRBV28 with TRBJ2-7; TRBD2 might be the D (6 bases). With 6 bases removed from V and 5 bases from J, the gap between germline ends came to 11 bases. The CDR3 totals 12 residues. The germline V gene encodes CDR1 MDHEN and CDR2 SYDVKM. In DNA form, the CDR3 reads TGTGCCAGCAGGGTCGGACTAAACGAGCAGTACTTC. Amino acids: CASRVGLNEQYF. Full variable domain (rest looked up from reference TRBV28 and TRBJ2-7): DVKVTQSSRYLVKRTGEKVFLECVQDMDHENMFWYRQDPGLGLRLIYFSYDVKMKEKGDIPEGYSVSREKKERFSLILESASTNQTSMYLCASRVGLNEQYFGPGTRLTVT.

The table lists this clonotype with a few counts. The chain is built from TRBV7-3 and TRBJ2-3, with D possibly matching TRBD2 (5 bases). The CDR3 contains 14 residues. Germline loops: CDR1 SGHTA, CDR2 FQGTGA. V dropped 1 base and J dropped 0 bases, with 5 bases sitting between them. CDR3 nucleotide sequence: TGTGCCAGCAGCTTAAAGCGGAGCACAGATACGCAGTATTTT. Translating it yields CASSLKRSTDTQYF.

This clonotype has a count of ten or more. This chain connects TRBV4-2 to TRBJ1-2, with D perhaps TRBD1 (6 bases). Trimming took off 2 bases at V and 4 bases at J, with 11 bases between the two ends. This CDR3 is 14 amino acids long. Germline V lookup: CDR1 LGHNA, CDR2 YNFKEQ. Here the CDR3 DNA reads TGTGCCAGCAGCCAAACAGGGACCTTCTATGGCTACACCTTC. Encoded protein: CASSQTGTFYGYTF.

This clonotype was recorded many times. This chain connects TRBV9 to TRBJ1-5; D is undetermined. V lost 4 bases to trimming and J lost 7 bases, with 15 bases between them. Per germline, CDR1 SGDLS and CDR2 YYNGEE. There are 14 residues in the CDR3. The CDR3 sequence is CASSLDTRGQPQHF. The CDR3 DNA follows: TGTGCCAGCAGCTTAGACACGCGGGGACAGCCCCAGCATTTT.

Ten or more counts support this clonotype. V is TRBV25-1 and J is TRBJ2-5; D is ambiguous. This CDR3 has 17 residues. Trimming stripped 0 bases from V and 0 bases from J, with 14 bases between. The germline CDR1 and CDR2 sequences are MGHDK and SYGVNS. The CDR3 loop is CASSEYSQKMYQETQYF. CDR3 DNA: TGTGCCAGCAGTGAATATTCTCAGAAGATGTACCAAGAGACCCAGTACTTC.

This clonotype was detected ten times or more. The chain recombines TRBV5-1 with TRBJ2-3; TRBD1 matches at 7 bases. V shed 0 bases and J 2 bases; nucleotides not matched to a gene: 6. This CDR3 has 16 amino acids. Germline V CDR1 and CDR2: SGHRS, YFSETQ. CDR3 DNA sequence: TGCGCCAGCAGCTTGGGACAGGGAATCTACACAGATACGCAGTATTTT. Translating it yields CASSLGQGIYTDTQYF.

This clonotype occurred many times. The rearrangement links TRBV20-1 to TRBJ2-3; TRBD2 matches at 12 bases. The J segment lost 5 bases and the V segment lost 3 bases, leaving 9 bases of the junction unmatched. The CDR3 is made up of 16 amino acids. Germline values: CDR1 DFQATT, CDR2 SNEGSKA (reference sequence). The CDR3 region is CSASPSLAGGQDTQYF. In DNA form, the CDR3 reads TGCAGTGCTAGCCCTTCTCTAGCGGGGGGGCAAGATACGCAGTATTTT.

In the case of this clonotype: With a much larger clone just one base away, this may be a read error. The J gene is TRBJ1-4, the V gene TRBV12-3 or TRBV12-4, with D unclear. The CDR3 spans 15 residues. CDR3 region: CASTRSGSTNGKLFF. For the CDR3, the DNA is TGTGCCAGCACCCGGTCAGGCTCAACTAATGGAAAACTGTTTTTT.

In this sample, this clonotype turned up many times. The rearrangement links TRBV28 to TRBJ2-7; D possibly matches TRBD1 or TRBD2 (6 bases each). This CDR3 is 15 amino acids long. CDR1 MDHEN and CDR2 SYDVKM come from the germline V gene. The germline V and J ends were trimmed by 5 bases and 3 bases, with 17 bases remaining between them. CDR3 in amino acids: CASSAQGTLFYEQYF. The CDR3 nucleotides read TGTGCCAGCAGTGCCCAGGGGACTCTCTTCTACGAGCAGTACTTC.

The chain couples TRBV6-5 to TRBJ2-2, with D possibly matching TRBD1 (6 bases). The V gene lost 4 bases and the J gene lost 4 bases, with 10 bases spanning the gap. CDR3 length equals 14 residues. Germline V gene lookup returns CDR1 MNHEY and CDR2 SVGAGI. CDR3 coding DNA: TGTGCCAGCAGTTTCACAGGGTTCACCGGGGAGCTGTTTTTT. Its protein product is CASSFTGFTGELFF.